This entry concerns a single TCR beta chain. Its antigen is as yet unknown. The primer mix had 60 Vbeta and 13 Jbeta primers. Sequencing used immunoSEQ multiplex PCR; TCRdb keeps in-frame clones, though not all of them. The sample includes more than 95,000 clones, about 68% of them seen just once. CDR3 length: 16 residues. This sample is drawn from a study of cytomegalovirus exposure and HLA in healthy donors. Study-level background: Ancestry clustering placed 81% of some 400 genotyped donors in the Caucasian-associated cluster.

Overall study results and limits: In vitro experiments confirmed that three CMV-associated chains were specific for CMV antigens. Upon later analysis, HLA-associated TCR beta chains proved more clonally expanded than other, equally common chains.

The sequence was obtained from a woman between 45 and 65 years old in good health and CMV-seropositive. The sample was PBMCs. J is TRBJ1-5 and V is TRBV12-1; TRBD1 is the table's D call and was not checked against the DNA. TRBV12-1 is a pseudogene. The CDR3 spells CASSFDQGYGNQPQHF. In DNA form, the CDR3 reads TGTGCCAGCAGCTTTGATCAGGGGTATGGCAATCAGCCCCAGCATTTT.